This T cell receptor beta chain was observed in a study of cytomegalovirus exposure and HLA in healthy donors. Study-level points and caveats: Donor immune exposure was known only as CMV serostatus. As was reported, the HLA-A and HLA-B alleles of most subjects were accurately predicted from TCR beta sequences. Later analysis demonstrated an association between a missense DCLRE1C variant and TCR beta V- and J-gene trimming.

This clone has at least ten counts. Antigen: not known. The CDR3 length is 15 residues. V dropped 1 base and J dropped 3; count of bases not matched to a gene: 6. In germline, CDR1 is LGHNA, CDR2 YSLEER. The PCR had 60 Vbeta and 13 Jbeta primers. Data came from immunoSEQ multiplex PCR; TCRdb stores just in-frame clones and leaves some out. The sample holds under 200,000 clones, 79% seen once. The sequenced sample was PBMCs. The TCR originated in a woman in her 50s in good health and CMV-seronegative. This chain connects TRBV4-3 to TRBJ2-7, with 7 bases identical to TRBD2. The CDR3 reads CASSQGREIYYEQYF. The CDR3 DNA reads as TGCGCCAGCAGCCAAGGGCGGGAGATATACTACGAGCAGTACTTC.